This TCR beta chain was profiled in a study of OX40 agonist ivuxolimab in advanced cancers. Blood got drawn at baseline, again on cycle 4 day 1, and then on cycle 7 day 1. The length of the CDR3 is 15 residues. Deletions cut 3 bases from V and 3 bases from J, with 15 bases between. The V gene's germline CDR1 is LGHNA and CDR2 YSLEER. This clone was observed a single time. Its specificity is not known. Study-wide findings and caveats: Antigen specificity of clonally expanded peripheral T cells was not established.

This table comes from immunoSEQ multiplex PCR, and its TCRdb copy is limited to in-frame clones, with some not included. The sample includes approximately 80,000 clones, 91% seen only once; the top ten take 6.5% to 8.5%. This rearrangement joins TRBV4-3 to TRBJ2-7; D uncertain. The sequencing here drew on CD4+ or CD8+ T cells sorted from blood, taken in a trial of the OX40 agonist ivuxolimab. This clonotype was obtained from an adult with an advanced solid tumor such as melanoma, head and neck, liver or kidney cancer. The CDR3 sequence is CASSQGLPISYEQYF. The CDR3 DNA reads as TGCGCCAGCAGCCAGGGTCTTCCGATCAGCTACGAGCAGTACTTC.